These 23 T cell receptor beta chains came from one sample sequenced in a study of early T cells in non-severe SARS-CoV-2 infection (dated by TCRdb to the early 2020s). The method behind the library was 5' RACE. The data were produced on a NextSeq 500. TCRdb itself trimmed the public reads at Q25 with fastp, ran MiXCR and retained productive beta chains. For every CDR3 protein sequence, its rows merge into one entry that carries the most common genes and DNA. The sample table lists roughly 65,000 distinct CDR3 sequences, approximately 12% of them with a count of one. The ten biggest clones cover approximately 1.6% of the sample. The specimen was whole blood. The receptors shown here come from an adult who was a healthcare worker with PCR-confirmed SARS-CoV-2 infection or an uninfected control (not recorded which).

This chain connects TRBV7-9 to TRBJ2-3, with D unclear. This CDR3 is built from 14 residues. Germline V gene lookup returns CDR1 SEHNR and CDR2 FQNEAQ (reference sequence). Trimming took 2 bases from V and 1 from J, leaving 7 bases between them. DNA of the CDR3: TGTGCCAGCAGCTTAACTGGGGGCACAGATACGCAGTATTTT. Protein sequence: CASSLTGGTDTQYF. Drawing the rest from reference TRBV7-9 and TRBJ2-3, the complete variable domain is DTGVSQNPRHKITKRGQNVTFRCDPISEHNRLYWYRQTLGQGPEFLTYFQNEAQLEKSRLLSDRFSAERPKGSFSTLEIQRTEQGDSAMYLCASSLTGGTDTQYFGPGTRLTVL.

This clonotype showed up just a few times. The chain joins TRBV18 to TRBJ1-3, with D unresolved. With 0 bases removed from V and 0 bases from J, the gap between germline ends came to 6 bases. This CDR3 is built from 15 residues. Germline V gene sequence: CDR1 KGHSH, CDR2 LQKENI. CDR3 protein: CASSPPSSSGNTIYF. CDR3 in DNA: TGTGCCAGCTCACCACCGAGCAGCTCTGGAAACACCATATATTTT. The full variable domain, rest sourced from reference TRBV18 and TRBJ1-3, is NAGVMQNPRHLVRRRGQEARLRCSPMKGHSHVYWYRQLPEEGLKFMVYLQKENIIDESGMPKERFSAEFPKEGPSILRIQQVVRGDSAAYFCASSPPSSSGNTIYFGEGSWLTVV.

The genes are TRBV5-4 and TRBJ2-5; 9 bases are a match to TRBD2. CDR1 and CDR2 (germline): SGHNT, YYREEE (reference sequence). The CDR3 extends over 15 amino acids. The junction had 12 bases not matched to a gene; V was cut back by 7 bases and J by 5 bases. The CDR3 coding sequence is TGTGCCAGCGGACCCGGGGGACTAGCCGGCGAGACCCAGTACTTC. Translated: CASGPGGLAGETQYF.

This clonotype came up many times. The chain joins TRBV29-1 to TRBJ2-1; 10 nucleotides align to TRBD2. Per the germline V gene, CDR1 is SQVTM and CDR2 is ANQGSEA. The CDR3 has 14 residues. The J segment lost 2 bases and the V segment lost 8 bases, leaving 6 bases of the junction unmatched. CDR3 in amino acids: CSSSSGGAYNEQFF. CDR3 coding DNA: TGCAGCTCTTCTAGCGGGGGCGCCTACAATGAGCAGTTCTTC.

This clonotype was recorded many times. This sequence joins TRBV11-2 and TRBJ2-5; D is undetermined. The V and J ends lost 8 bases and 1 base respectively, with 8 bases between them. The CDR3 loop spans 12 amino acids. Germline CDR1 reads SGHAT; CDR2 reads FQNNGV. CDR3 sequence reads: CASAEVQETQYF. CDR3 coding DNA: TGTGCCAGCGCTGAAGTCCAAGAGACCCAGTACTTC.

This clonotype was observed many times. The chain couples TRBV28 to TRBJ2-7; 7 bases map to TRBD2. Unmatched junction bases numbered 3, after V lost 6 bases and J lost 1 base. Germline CDR1 is MDHEN and CDR2 is SYDVKM. This CDR3 has 13 amino acids. The CDR3 protein is CASRSGVSYEQYF. The CDR3 bases are TGTGCCAGCAGAAGCGGGGTGTCCTACGAGCAGTACTTC. The variable domain in full, with the rest retrieved from reference TRBV28 and TRBJ2-7, is DVKVTQSSRYLVKRTGEKVFLECVQDMDHENMFWYRQDPGLGLRLIYFSYDVKMKEKGDIPEGYSVSREKKERFSLILESASTNQTSMYLCASRSGVSYEQYFGPGTRLTVT.

This clonotype turned up a few times. The chain has TRBV11-2 and TRBJ2-2, with 11 bases identical to TRBD1. J gave up 5 bases and V 4 bases, and 6 bases lay outside the gene matches. The CDR3 sequence is 16 residues long. Per germline, CDR1 SGHAT and CDR2 FQNNGV. The CDR3, as DNA: TGTGCCAGCAGCTCCGGACAGGGGGCGCCGACCGGGGAGCTGTTTTTT. Translating it yields CASSSGQGAPTGELFF.

This clonotype has a count of ten or more. The chain couples TRBV6-2 or TRBV6-3 to TRBJ1-1; 7 nucleotides line up with TRBD1. V lost 8 bases, J lost 5 bases, and 5 bases stayed unmatched. Germline CDR1 reads MNHEY; CDR2 reads SVGEGT. The CDR3 is made up of 12 amino acids. The DNA of the CDR3 is TGTGCCAGCTCGACAGGGAAGACTGAAGCTTTCTTT. Encoded protein: CASSTGKTEAFF.

As for this clonotype: At one of its ends the junction is not consistent with the germline gene, which may arise from a read error. This chain joins TRBV6-6 and TRBJ2-2, with D perhaps given as TRBD1 or TRBD2 (5 bases each). CDR1 is MNHNY and CDR2 is SVGAGI in the germline V gene (reference sequence). There are 10 residues in the CDR3. DNA for the CDR3: TGTGCCAGCAGTCACACCGGGGCTAGTTTT. This translates into CASSHTGASF.

This clonotype was seen ten or more times. This rearrangement joins TRBV12-3 or TRBV12-4 to TRBJ2-1; 7 nucleotides match TRBD2. J was trimmed by 6 bases and V by 2 bases; bases with no gene match: 19. This CDR3 comprises 19 residues. CDR3 nucleotide sequence: TGTGCCAGCAGTTTACGATCTGTACTCGGGGAGCGGGGAGCCAATGAGCAGTTCTTC. Amino acid sequence: CASSLRSVLGERGANEQFF.

This clonotype showed up just once. The rearrangement joins TRBV4-3 to TRBJ1-1; D not resolved. V lost 3 bases and J 0 bases, leaving 14 bases between the germline ends. Germline V gives CDR1 LGHNA, CDR2 YSLEER. The CDR3 is 16 residues long. The CDR3 sequence is CASSQGRRGLNTEAFF. CDR3 nucleotide sequence: TGCGCCAGCAGCCAGGGCCGCCGCGGGCTGAACACTGAAGCTTTCTTT.

The rearrangement links TRBV5-1 to TRBJ2-3; tentative D call: TRBD2 (5 bases). V was shortened by 7 bases and J by 0 bases, with 9 bases between the two germline ends. Germline assignment: CDR1 SGHRS and CDR2 YFSETQ. The CDR3 has 13 amino acids. The CDR3 nucleotides are TGCGCCAGCGGTGAGGGAAGCACAGATACGCAGTATTTT. It specifies CASGEGSTDTQYF.

The rearrangement links TRBV2 to TRBJ2-3, with TRBD2 matching over 9 bases. Germline V gives CDR1 SNHLY, CDR2 FYNNEI. CDR3 length: 16 amino acids. V was pared by 6 bases and J by 8 bases, with 15 bases of the junction left unmatched. CDR3 protein: CASRDGSGSPPSTQYF. The CDR3 bases are TGTGCCAGCAGAGACGGTAGCGGGAGCCCACCAAGTACGCAGTATTTT.

This clonotype appeared many times. This sequence joins TRBV5-4 and TRBJ2-2; weak D call: TRBD2 (5 bases). Germline CDR1 and CDR2: SGHNT and YYREEE (reference sequence). Between the trimmed V and J ends, which lost 1 base and 3 bases, there was a span of 10 bases. The CDR3 runs 15 residues. CDR3 protein: CASSLREFDTGELFF. CDR3 DNA: TGTGCCAGCAGCTTGCGGGAATTCGACACCGGGGAGCTGTTTTTT.

This clonotype has ten or more counts. V usage is TRBV3-1 and J usage is TRBJ2-3; D gene ambiguous. The germline gives CDR1 LGHDT, CDR2 YNNKEL (reference sequence). Trimming removed 4 bases at V and 1 base at J, with 6 bases between. The CDR3 extends over 13 amino acids. The CDR3, as DNA: TGTGCCAGCAGCCCCATGGGCACAGATACGCAGTATTTT. Its protein product is CASSPMGTDTQYF.

This clonotype came up many times. V gene TRBV18 combines with J gene TRBJ1-1, with D possibly being TRBD1 (6 bases). The CDR3 consists of 15 residues. Trimming removed 5 bases at V and 3 bases at J, with 16 bases between. Germline CDR1 reads KGHSH; CDR2 reads LQKENI. The CDR3 here is CASSSSQGLDTEAFF. CDR3 nucleotides: TGTGCCAGCTCATCTTCACAGGGCTTAGACACTGAAGCTTTCTTT.

The rearrangement joins TRBV18 to TRBJ2-1, with TRBD2 matching 12 bases. The CDR3 has 16 residues. V lost 0 bases and J lost 9; bases outside the gene matches: 6. CDR1 and CDR2 (germline): KGHSH, LQKENI. In nucleotides, the CDR3 is TGTGCCAGCTCACCACCGCTAGCGGGGGGGCCGGTTGAGCAGTTCTTC. Its translation is CASSPPLAGGPVEQFF.

This clonotype was recorded a few times. The chain employs TRBV2 and TRBJ1-4; 7 bases align to TRBD1. CDR3 length: 15 residues. The V gene end was trimmed by 5 bases and the J gene end by 8 bases; junction bases not matched to a gene: 11. Germline lookup yields CDR1 SNHLY and CDR2 FYNNEI. The chain's CDR3 is CASSQQGEPREKLFF. CDR3 nucleotide sequence: TGTGCCAGCAGTCAGCAGGGGGAACCACGCGAAAAACTGTTTTTT.

V is TRBV2 and J is TRBJ2-3; D could derive from TRBD1 or TRBD2 (6 bases each). V shed 2 bases and J shed 6 bases, with 15 bases lying between them. The germline V gene encodes CDR1 SNHLY and CDR2 FYNNEI. The CDR3 runs to 15 residues. The CDR3 DNA sequence: TGTGCCAGCAGTGAATGGGCGGGGACAAGGGATACGCAGTATTTT. Protein: CASSEWAGTRDTQYF.

This chain links TRBV12-3 or TRBV12-4 with TRBJ2-5; D is possibly TRBD2 (5 bases). V lost 4 bases to trimming and J lost 1 base, with 13 bases between them. CDR3 length: 15 amino acids. The CDR3 is CASSYPTEGQETQYF. The CDR3 nucleotides read TGTGCCAGCAGTTACCCCACAGAGGGCCAAGAGACCCAGTACTTC.

This clonotype came up a few times. The V and J genes are TRBV29-1 and TRBJ1-1, with D possibly being TRBD1 (5 bases). Germline CDR1 reads SQVTM; CDR2 reads ANQGSEA. The CDR3 is 16 residues long. V was shortened by 0 bases and J by 5 bases, with 19 bases between the two germline ends. The chain's CDR3 is CSVEDGKGYPGTEAFF. The CDR3 DNA sequence: TGCAGCGTTGAAGATGGTAAGGGGTACCCGGGGACTGAAGCTTTCTTT.

The genes are TRBV4-2 and TRBJ2-3; the D gene is possibly TRBD2 (6 bases). The CDR3 contains 14 residues. V was trimmed by 8 bases and J by 4 bases, leaving 16 bases between them. The germline gives CDR1 LGHNA, CDR2 YNFKEQ. Written as DNA, the CDR3 is TGTGCCAGCCATCGTGGAGGGGCATCAGATACGCAGTATTTT. Protein: CASHRGGASDTQYF.

This clonotype occurred many times. The chain employs TRBV2 and TRBJ2-2; weak D call: TRBD2 (6 bases). This CDR3 is built from 15 residues. From germline, CDR1 is SNHLY and CDR2 FYNNEI. The V gene lost 2 bases and the J gene lost 3 bases, with 10 bases spanning the gap. CDR3 bases: TGTGCCAGCAGTGAATGGAGGGTAGACACCGGGGAGCTGTTTTTT. This translates into CASSEWRVDTGELFF.